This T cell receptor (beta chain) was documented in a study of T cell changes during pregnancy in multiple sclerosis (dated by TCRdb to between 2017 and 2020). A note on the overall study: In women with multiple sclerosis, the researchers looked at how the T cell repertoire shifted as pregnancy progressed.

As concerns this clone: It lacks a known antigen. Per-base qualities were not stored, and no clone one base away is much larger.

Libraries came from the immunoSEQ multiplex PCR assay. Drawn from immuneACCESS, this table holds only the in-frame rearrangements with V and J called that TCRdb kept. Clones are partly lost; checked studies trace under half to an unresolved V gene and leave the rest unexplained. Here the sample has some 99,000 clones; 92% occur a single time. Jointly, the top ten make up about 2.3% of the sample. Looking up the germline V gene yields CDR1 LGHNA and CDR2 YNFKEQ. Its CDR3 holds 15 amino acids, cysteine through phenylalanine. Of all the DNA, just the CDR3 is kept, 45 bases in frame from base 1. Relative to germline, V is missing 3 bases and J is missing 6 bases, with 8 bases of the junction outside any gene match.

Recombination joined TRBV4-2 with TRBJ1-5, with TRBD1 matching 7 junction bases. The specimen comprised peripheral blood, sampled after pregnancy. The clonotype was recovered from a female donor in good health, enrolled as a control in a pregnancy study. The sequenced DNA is TGTGCCAGCAGCCAGAACACGCAGGGGGTTCAGCCCCAGCATTTT. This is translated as CASSQNTQGVQPQHF.